One sample yielded the 7 T cell receptor beta chains listed below, sequenced in a study of OX40 agonist ivuxolimab in advanced cancers. TCRdb's copy holds only in-frame clones and misses some; the assay was immunoSEQ multiplex PCR. The table lists fewer than 40,000 clones, about 83% of them singletons, with around 13% in the top ten. The sample in question was CD4+ or CD8+ T cells sorted from blood, obtained in a trial of the OX40 agonist ivuxolimab. These receptors were taken from an adult with an advanced solid tumor such as melanoma, head and neck, liver or kidney cancer.

V and J are TRBV29-1 and TRBJ1-1; TRBD1 aligns across 10 bases. V trimming: 7 bases; J trimming: 1 base; junction bases outside the gene matches: 6. The CDR3 covers 14 residues. Germline V gene lookup returns CDR1 SQVTM and CDR2 ANQGSEA. CDR3 amino acids: CSAPGQGPNTEAFF. For the CDR3, the DNA is TGCAGCGCCCCGGGACAGGGGCCGAACACTGAAGCTTTCTTT.

The chain recombines TRBV7-2 with TRBJ1-3; D is uncertain. From germline, CDR1 is SGHTA and CDR2 FQGNSA. The CDR3 has 16 amino acids. V dropped 5 bases and J dropped 2 bases, with 16 bases sitting between them. The CDR3 region is CASSPSRSYPGNTIYF. CDR3 nucleotides: TGTGCCAGCAGCCCTTCACGGTCGTACCCTGGAAACACCATATATTTT.

This clone has only one observation. This rearrangement joins TRBV6-5 to TRBJ1-2; 11 nucleotides match TRBD1. The CDR3 length is 15 residues. The trim removed 4 bases at V and 6 bases at J, leaving 7 bases unmatched. Germline V gives CDR1 MNHEY, CDR2 SVGAGI. In DNA form, the CDR3 reads TGTGCCAGCAGTTCGCCGGGACAGGGGGTGGATGGCTACACCTTC. It specifies CASSSPGQGVDGYTF.

This chain joins TRBV7-2 and TRBJ2-5; 13 bases match TRBD2. The V gene end was trimmed by 0 bases and the J gene end by 5 bases; junction bases not matched to a gene: 3. Germline V gene lookup returns CDR1 SGHTA and CDR2 FQGNSA. The CDR3 consists of 16 residues. DNA for the CDR3: TGTGCCAGCAGCTTAGCGGGACTAGCGGGACGGGAGACCCAGTACTTC. Protein product: CASSLAGLAGRETQYF.

The chain uses TRBV7-2 and TRBJ2-5, with D possibly TRBD2 on 5 matching bases. CDR1 is SGHTA, CDR2 FQGNSA, per germline. V lost 5 bases to trimming and J lost 3 bases, with 13 bases between them. The CDR3 is made up of 14 amino acids. As DNA, the CDR3 is TGTGCCAGCAGCCGCCCGGGGTTGGAAGAGACCCAGTACTTC. Translated, it gives CASSRPGLEETQYF.

The CDR3 DNA reads as TGCGCCAGCAGCCCTCAGGGGTCAGTTGTTTCCCACGAGCAGTACTTC. Protein sequence: CASSPQGSVVSHEQYF. The chain couples TRBV5-1 to TRBJ2-7, with D possibly matching TRBD1 (6 bases). V shed 4 bases and J shed 5 bases, with 22 bases lying between them. Germline CDR1 and CDR2: SGHRS and YFSETQ. This CDR3 contains 16 residues. Complete variable domain (other parts from reference TRBV5-1 and TRBJ2-7): KAGVTQTPRYLIKTRGQQVTLSCSPISGHRSVSWYQQTPGQGLQFLFEYFSETQRNKGNFPGRFSGRQFSNSRSEMNVSTLELGDSALYLCASSPQGSVVSHEQYFGPGTRLTVT.

The gene calls are TRBV30 and TRBJ2-1; the match to TRBD2 covers 8 bases. The CDR3 sequence is 15 residues long. From germline, CDR1 is GTSNPN and CDR2 SVGIG (reference sequence). V lost 2 bases and J lost 4; bases outside the gene matches: 7. This CDR3 reads CAWSISSGQYNEQFF. The CDR3 coding sequence is TGTGCCTGGAGTATATCTAGCGGGCAATACAATGAGCAGTTCTTC.